This TCR beta chain was recorded in a study of CD8 T cells in ankylosing spondylitis. Scientists made TCR beta libraries using quantitative 5'-RACE with molecular barcodes. TCRdb ran MiXCR on the 5' RACE reads and lists one entry per CDR3 protein. There are about 160,000 distinct CDR3 sequences in the sample; approximately 20% occur only once, and 7.8% lies in the top ten. This clonotype was seen more than once but under ten times. Its target is not known. There are 16 residues in the CDR3. Study outcomes and limitations: The authors found the disease-linked clones to be CD8+ and relatively rare in peripheral blood. Disease-linked clones reportedly showed significant enrichment in matched ankylosing spondylitis synovial fluid. Characteristic of ankylosing spondylitis blood, it appeared, was a TCR beta motif comprising roughly 8 highly homologous variants.

Sequenced material: blood, either unsorted or a sorted T cell fraction (not recorded which). This receptor was identified in a male donor with ankylosing spondylitis or in good health (not recorded which). J is TRBJ1-5 and V is TRBV21-1; the table calls TRBD1, which could not be checked here. TRBV21-1 is a listed pseudogene. For the CDR3, the DNA is TGTGCCAGCAGCAAAGTTTGGGGGGTGTGCAATCAGCCCCAGCATTTT. Translating gives CASSKVWGVCNQPQHF.